This is a list of T cell receptor beta chains from one sample in a study of cytomegalovirus exposure and HLA in healthy donors. The repertoire was sequenced with immunoSEQ multiplex PCR; TCRdb's copy has only in-frame clones and lacks some. This table holds fewer than 120,000 clones, 88% found once. The material sequenced was PBMCs. These receptors came from a woman aged 25 to 45 in good health and CMV-seropositive. Both conserved end residues are part of each CDR3. D genes are given only for firm matches. Only some rows state a clone size, as once, few, many or a class for expanded clones.

>TRBJ2-5|TRBV7-2|-|TRBD2
CASSLRNSGDQTQYF
TGTGCCAGCAGCTTAAGAAATAGCGGGGATCAGACCCAGTACTTC
>TRBJ1-2|TRBV6-5|-|-
CATTRGDLVNYGYTF
TGTGCCACGACCCGGGGGGACCTGGTTAACTATGGCTACACCTTC
>TRBJ2-7|TRBV6-6|-|TRBD2
CASSYRSGGAFEQYF
TGTGCCAGCAGTTACAGGAGCGGGGGGGCCTTCGAGCAGTACTTC
>TRBJ2-5|TRBV5-4|-|TRBD1
CASSLEGRGIETQYF
TGTGCCAGCAGCTTGGAGGGCAGGGGGATTGAGACCCAGTACTTC
>TRBJ1-2|TRBV9|-|TRBD1
CASSLRDRVASYGYTF
TGTGCCAGCAGCCTCCGGGACAGGGTCGCCTCCTATGGCTACACCTTC
>TRBJ1-2|TRBV27|-|-
CASSPRAGTAGLDYGYTF
TGTGCCAGCAGCCCACGGGCTGGGACGGCGGGATTGGACTATGGCTACACCTTC
>TRBJ1-3|TRBV6-6|-|TRBD1
CASSKQGATSGNTIYF
TGTGCCAGCAGTAAACAGGGGGCGACGTCTGGAAACACCATATATTTT
>TRBJ2-7|TRBV5-1|-|-
CASSFRTDEQYF
TGCGCCAGCAGCTTCCGAACGGACGAGCAGTACTTC
>TRBJ2-3|TRBV10-2|once|-
CASSPQADTQYF
TGCGCCAGCAGTCCCCAGGCGGATACGCAGTATTTT
>TRBJ2-1|TRBV5-4|once|-
CASSLGLTYNEQFF
TGTGCCAGCAGCTTGGGCCTAACGTACAATGAGCAGTTCTTC
>TRBJ2-1|TRBV29-1|-|TRBD2
CSVDGPIILAGGETYNEQFF
TGCAGCGTTGATGGCCCAATAATACTAGCGGGGGGGGAAACCTACAATGAGCAGTTCTTC
>TRBJ2-1|TRBV6-5|-|-
CASSSGLPPHNEQFF
TGTGCCAGCAGCTCGGGACTCCCACCCCACAATGAGCAGTTCTTC
>TRBJ1-2|TRBV2|few|TRBD1
CASRDRAWDGYTF
TGTGCCAGCAGGGACAGGGCCTGGGATGGCTACACCTTC
>TRBJ2-7|TRBV30|once|TRBD2
CAWSGSLTSGYEQYF
TGTGCCTGGAGTGGTAGCTTAACTAGCGGCTACGAGCAGTACTTC
>TRBJ2-4|TRBV5-5|-|TRBD1
CASSSTGAKNIQYF
TGTGCCAGCAGTTCGACAGGGGCCAAAAACATTCAGTACTTC
>TRBJ1-2|TRBV5-1|-|-
CASSLDRQASGYTF
TGCGCCAGCAGCTTAGACCGACAGGCCTCTGGCTACACCTTC
>TRBJ2-2|TRBV10-3|-|TRBD1
CATHPRQGNTGELFF
TGTGCCACCCACCCTAGACAGGGAAACACCGGGGAGCTGTTTTTT
>TRBJ2-7|TRBV2|-|-
CASSESWEGGDEQYF
TGTGCCAGCAGTGAAAGTTGGGAGGGGGGGGACGAGCAGTACTTC
>TRBJ2-1|TRBV19|-|TRBD1
CASTPGGHEQFF
TGTGCCAGTACCCCAGGGGGACATGAGCAGTTCTTC
>TRBJ2-1|TRBV5-1|-|-
CASSLEAGRINEQFF
TGCGCCAGCAGCTTGGAGGCAGGGCGGATCAATGAGCAGTTCTTC
>TRBJ2-5|TRBV6-5|once|TRBD1
CASSSGQAQETQYF
TGTGCCAGCAGTTCCGGACAGGCCCAAGAGACCCAGTACTTC
>TRBJ2-1|TRBV18|-|TRBD2
CASSPSLAGGTHNEQFF
TGTGCCAGCTCACCATCGCTAGCGGGAGGTACCCACAATGAGCAGTTCTTC
>TRBJ2-3|TRBV10-2|-|-
CASSVRGDTQYF
TGCGCCAGCAGTGTCCGCGGAGATACGCAGTATTTT
>TRBJ2-5|TRBV29-1|-|-
CSAVAGTQYF
TGCAGCGCCGTCGCAGGGACCCAGTACTTC
>TRBJ2-3|TRBV5-1|-|TRBD2
CASSRGGGNTDTQYF
TGCGCCAGCAGCCGGGGCGGGGGGAACACAGATACGCAGTATTTT
>TRBJ2-2|TRBV27|-|-
CASGVGGSGELFF
TGTGCCAGCGGCGTTGGAGGGTCGGGGGAGCTGTTTTTT
>TRBJ2-1|TRBV9|-|-
CASSVEGGSYNEQFF
TGTGCCAGCAGCGTAGAAGGGGGTTCCTACAATGAGCAGTTCTTC
>TRBJ1-3|TRBV15|-|-
CATRDFSGNTIYF
TGTGCCACCAGGGACTTCTCTGGAAACACCATATATTTT
>TRBJ2-1|TRBV6-1|-|-
CASSNTPPNEQFF
TGTGCCAGCAGCAACACCCCCCCGAATGAGCAGTTCTTC
>TRBJ2-1|TRBV20-1|-|-
CSVTLGYEQFF
TGCAGTGTCACACTAGGGTATGAGCAGTTCTTC
>TRBJ2-7|TRBV6-1|-|-
CASSEARKEEQYF
TGTGCCAGCAGTGAAGCTCGGAAGGAGGAGCAGTACTTC
>TRBJ2-3|TRBV7-2|-|-
CASSLQGADLFTDTQYF
TGTGCCAGCAGCTTACAAGGGGCAGATCTTTTCACAGATACGCAGTATTTT
>TRBJ2-5|TRBV2|-|TRBD1
CASRGNRGWLEETQYF
TGTGCCAGCAGGGGAAACAGGGGGTGGTTGGAAGAGACCCAGTACTTC
>TRBJ2-7|TRBV7-8|few|-
CASSPNSYEQYF
TGTGCCAGCAGCCCTAACTCATACGAGCAGTACTTC
>TRBJ2-2|TRBV29-1|-|-
CSVERQGTGELFF
TGCAGCGTTGAAAGGCAGGGCACCGGGGAGCTGTTTTTT
>TRBJ2-1|TRBV27|-|TRBD1
CASSLTPGTGNLYNEQFF
TGTGCCAGCTCCCTCACCCCCGGGACAGGGAACCTCTACAATGAGCAGTTCTTC